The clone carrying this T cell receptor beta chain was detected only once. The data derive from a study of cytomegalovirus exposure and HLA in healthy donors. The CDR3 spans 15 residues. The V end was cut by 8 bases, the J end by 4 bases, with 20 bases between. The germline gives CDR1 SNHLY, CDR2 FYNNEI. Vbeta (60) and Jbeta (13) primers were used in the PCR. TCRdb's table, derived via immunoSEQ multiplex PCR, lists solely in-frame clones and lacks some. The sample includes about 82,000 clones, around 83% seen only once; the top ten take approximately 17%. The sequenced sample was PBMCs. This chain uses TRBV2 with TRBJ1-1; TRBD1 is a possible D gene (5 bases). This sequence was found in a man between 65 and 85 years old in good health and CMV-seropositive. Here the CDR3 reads CASGPPPGSGTEAFF. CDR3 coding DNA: TGTGCCAGCGGGCCGCCCCCAGGGTCGGGCACTGAAGCTTTCTTT.